The 20 T cell receptor beta chains below all came from one sample that was sequenced in a study of blood T cells in healthy people across ages. Combining a sample-barcoded 5' primer with a J-beta primer mix, a second PCR ran for roughly 7 to 12 cycles. TCRdb reprocessed the 5' RACE reads via MiXCR and lists one record per CDR3 protein. The sample includes 1.5 million to 2 million distinct CDR3 sequences, approximately 32% of them seen just once. The sequenced material came from blood. These receptors were taken from a woman aged 25 to 39 in good health.

In this sample, this clonotype turned up a few times. The rearrangement uses TRBV28 and TRBJ2-3; 14 bases are a match to TRBD2. Germline loops: CDR1 MDHEN, CDR2 SYDVKM. J lost 9 bases, V lost 5 bases, and 7 bases had no gene match. CDR3 length: 15 residues. CDR3 region: CASSPTSGGAETQYF. In DNA form, the CDR3 reads TGTGCCAGCAGTCCGACTAGCGGGGGGGCCGAAACGCAGTATTTT.

The gene calls are TRBV6-1 and TRBJ1-1, with D possibly being TRBD1 (5 bases). Germline assignment: CDR1 MNHNS and CDR2 SASEGT. Between the trimmed V and J ends, which lost 6 bases and 1 base, there was a span of 12 bases. The CDR3 covers 14 residues. In DNA form, the CDR3 reads TGTGCCAGCAGCAACAGGTGGGAGAACACTGAAGCTTTCTTT. Amino acid sequence: CASSNRWENTEAFF.

This clonotype occurred a few times. The V gene is TRBV7-9, the J gene TRBJ2-7; D ambiguous. The CDR3 has 13 amino acids. V gave up 2 bases and J gave up 5 bases, with 10 bases separating them. Germline V gives CDR1 SEHNR, CDR2 FQNEAQ (reference sequence). In DNA form, the CDR3 reads TGTGCCAGCAGCTTATATCAGGTTGACGAGCAGTACTTC. The encoded protein is CASSLYQVDEQYF. The full variable domain, completed using reference TRBV7-9 and TRBJ2-7, is DTGVSQNPRHKITKRGQNVTFRCDPISEHNRLYWYRQTLGQGPEFLTYFQNEAQLEKSRLLSDRFSAERPKGSFSTLEIQRTEQGDSAMYLCASSLYQVDEQYFGPGTRLTVT.

This clonotype was seen ten or more times. The DNA of the CDR3 is TGCAGCGTTGAAGAGGGTGACAGTTTCAACGAGCAGTACTTC. Protein sequence: CSVEEGDSFNEQYF. This rearrangement joins TRBV29-1 to TRBJ2-7, with a weak D call TRBD1 (5 bases). Trimming pared 0 bases from V and 5 bases from J, leaving 14 bases between. The V gene's germline CDR1 is SQVTM and CDR2 ANQGSEA. This CDR3 has 14 residues.

This clonotype was counted only a few times. The chain carries TRBV18 and TRBJ2-1; D remains unclear. The CDR3 is 14 amino acids. CDR1 and CDR2 (germline): KGHSH, LQKENI. V lost 4 bases, J lost 10 bases, and 17 bases lay in between. The DNA for the CDR3 is TGTGCCAGCTCACTTTCCGATAGGGATACGGAGCAGTTCTTC. This codes for CASSLSDRDTEQFF.

The chain combines TRBV9 with TRBJ2-5; 12 positions match TRBD2. TRBJ2-7 matches the DNA end more closely, so the J call is doubtful. CDR1 is SGDLS, CDR2 YYNGEE, per germline. The CDR3 consists of 17 residues. The CDR3 protein is CASSVSSGGAGVNEQYF. The CDR3 coding sequence is TGTGCCAGCAGCGTATCTAGCGGGGGGGCCGGAGTGAACGAGCAGTACTTC.

This clonotype has a single count. This sequence joins TRBV3-1 and TRBJ2-1, with a tentative D call TRBD2 (6 bases). Gene TRBJ2-7 matches the end of the DNA better, so the J call may be wrong. The CDR3 totals 15 residues. Germline V lookup: CDR1 LGHDT, CDR2 YNNKEL (reference sequence). CDR3 protein: CASSSGGAGYNEQYF. CDR3 nucleotides: TGTGCCAGCAGTTCCGGGGGAGCGGGTTACAATGAGCAGTACTTC.

The CDR3 here is CASSEGDSNQPQHF. The CDR3 region has the DNA TGTGCCAGCAGTGAGGGGGATAGCAATCAGCCCCAGCATTTT. The rearrangement uses TRBV27 and TRBJ1-5; D possibly corresponds to TRBD1 (6 bases). The germline CDR1 and CDR2 sequences are MNHEY and SMNVEV (reference sequence). V was shortened by 5 bases and J by 0 bases, with 8 bases between the two germline ends. CDR3 length equals 14 residues.

This clonotype was observed a few times. V is TRBV5-1 and J is TRBJ2-3; possible D gene TRBD2, 6 bases. Trimming shortened V by 5 bases and J by 1 base, and 11 bases separated the two germline ends. The CDR3 is 14 amino acids. Germline values: CDR1 SGHRS, CDR2 YFSETQ. CDR3 amino acids: CASSTASGTDTQYF. Here the CDR3 DNA reads TGCGCCAGCAGTACCGCTAGCGGCACAGATACGCAGTATTTT.

The chain uses TRBV7-2 and TRBJ1-5; D not certain. Trimming pared 5 bases from V and 7 bases from J, leaving 12 bases between. CDR1 and CDR2 (germline): SGHTA, FQGNSA. This CDR3 spans 13 amino acids. Written as DNA, the CDR3 is TGTGCCAGCAGCAGAAGATCTTGGCAGCCCCAGCATTTT. Translation gives CASSRRSWQPQHF.

Turning to this clonotype: With a much larger clone just one base away, this may be a read error. V and J are TRBV4-1 and TRBJ2-5, with 12 bases that match TRBD2. Gene TRBJ2-7 matches the end of the DNA better, so the J call may be wrong. CDR1 MGHRA and CDR2 YSYEKL come from the germline V gene. The CDR3 consists of 18 residues. The CDR3 protein is CASSQGRGQLAGGAEQYF. CDR3 DNA: TGCGCCAGCAGCCAAGGGAGGGGCCAACTAGCGGGAGGCGCCGAGCAGTACTTC.

V and J are TRBV24-1 and TRBJ2-1, with 7 bases lining up with TRBD1. V gave up 7 bases and J gave up 8 bases; unmatched junction bases: 16. The CDR3 spans 16 residues. The germline gives CDR1 KGHDR, CDR2 SFDVKD. The CDR3 coding sequence is TGTGCCACCAGCGTCTCCGGGGCAGGGGGATACGATGAGCAGTTCTTC. This codes for CATSVSGAGGYDEQFF.

The chain links TRBV9 to TRBJ1-2; D unresolved. The CDR3 is 12 amino acids. Trimming shortened V by 1 base and J by 8 bases, and 9 bases separated the two germline ends. Germline V gives CDR1 SGDLS, CDR2 YYNGEE. The CDR3 loop reads CASSVSDSGYTF. CDR3 sequence (DNA): TGTGCCAGCAGCGTATCGGATTCCGGCTACACCTTC.

This clonotype was seen only once. This sequence joins TRBV21-1 and TRBJ1-2; whether TRBD1, the table's D call, matches the DNA was not checked. TRBV21-1 is marked as a pseudogene. CDR3 size: 14 residues. DNA for the CDR3: TGTGCCAGCAGCAAAGAGGGGCATTCCGGGGGCTACACCTTC. It yields the protein CASSKEGHSGGYTF.

This clonotype was counted many times. The chain combines TRBV10-3 with TRBJ2-6, with D possibly being TRBD1 (6 bases). Per germline, CDR1 ENHRY and CDR2 SYGVKD. Trimming left V 10 bases short and J 0 bases short, with 19 bases between. CDR3 size: 17 residues. Here the CDR3 DNA reads TGTGCCACCAGGGGTGGCGGATCCATCTCTGGGGCCAACGTCCTGACTTTC. As protein: CATRGGGSISGANVLTF.

In this sample, this clonotype turned up many times. V gene TRBV10-2 combines with J gene TRBJ2-7; the D gene is possibly TRBD1 (5 bases). V lost 7 bases to trimming and J lost 6 bases, with 13 bases between them. Germline CDR1 reads WSHSY; CDR2 reads SAAADI. The CDR3 is 12 amino acids. CDR3 coding DNA: TGCGCCAGCACTGATGCAGGGTCCGAGCAGTACTTC. This codes for CASTDAGSEQYF.

This clonotype has just a few counts. The rearrangement links TRBV7-8 to TRBJ2-1, with a possible D match to TRBD2 (6 bases). The CDR3 runs 16 residues. Trimming shortened V by 1 base and J by 6 bases, and 16 bases separated the two germline ends. Germline-derived CDR1 and CDR2 are SGHVS and FQNEAQ. CDR3 in amino acids: CASSLGTRGLGNEQFF. The CDR3 DNA follows: TGTGCCAGCAGCTTAGGGACGAGGGGACTCGGCAATGAGCAGTTCTTC.

The sample holds many counts of this clonotype. This chain uses TRBV11-2 with TRBJ2-3; possibly TRBD2 for D (5 bases). The CDR3 totals 14 residues. Germline V CDR1 and CDR2: SGHAT, FQNNGV. Trimming cost V 0 bases and J 3 bases, with 7 bases left between them. In DNA form, the CDR3 reads TGTGCCAGCAGCTTAGAACGGGGTACAGATACGCAGTATTTT. Residues: CASSLERGTDTQYF.

This clonotype showed up just once. The chain recombines TRBV10-3 with TRBJ1-1; TRBD1 is a possible D gene (6 bases). Germline V CDR1 and CDR2: ENHRY, SYGVKD. The CDR3 is 16 residues long. V lost 3 bases and J 4 bases, leaving 18 bases between the germline ends. CDR3 bases: TGTGCCATCAGTGACGTGGTTAGGGGCAGGGGCACTGAAGCTTTCTTT. Protein sequence: CAISDVVRGRGTEAFF.

The CDR3 coding sequence is TGCGCCAGCAGCTTCTTCGACTACACTGAAGCTTTCTTT. It yields the protein CASSFFDYTEAFF. The V and J genes are TRBV5-1 and TRBJ1-1; D gene uncertain. CDR1 is SGHRS and CDR2 is YFSETQ in the germline V gene. V lost 2 bases, J lost 3 bases, and 8 bases lay in between. The CDR3 loop spans 13 amino acids.